The 29 T cell receptor beta chains below all came from one sample that was sequenced in a study of cytomegalovirus exposure and HLA in healthy donors. TCRdb's copy holds only in-frame clones and misses some; the assay was immunoSEQ multiplex PCR. Of roughly 220,000 clones in the sample, around nine tenths were seen once. Sequencing used PBMCs. The receptor set was obtained from a woman aged 18-29 years in good health and CMV-seronegative.

The rearrangement uses TRBV6-5 and TRBJ2-7; TRBD1 agrees at 7 bases. With 6 bases clipped from V and 2 bases from J, the junction kept 7 bases outside the gene matches. This CDR3 contains 14 residues. Germline V CDR1 and CDR2: MNHEY, SVGAGI. CDR3 region: CASRRTGSTYEQYF. The CDR3 nucleotides are TGTGCCAGCAGACGGACAGGATCCACCTACGAGCAGTACTTC.

The chain joins TRBV27 to TRBJ2-2; 8 bases fit TRBD1. The V segment lost 7 bases and the J segment 4 bases; nucleotides outside the gene matches: 8. This CDR3 region has 15 residues. CDR1 and CDR2 (germline): MNHEY, SMNVEV (reference sequence). The CDR3 loop is CASKVDRGSTGELFF. Written as DNA, the CDR3 is TGTGCCAGCAAAGTTGACAGGGGTTCCACCGGGGAGCTGTTTTTT.

The genes are TRBV19 and TRBJ1-5; tentative D call: TRBD1 (5 bases). From germline, CDR1 is LNHDA and CDR2 SQIVND (reference sequence). V was trimmed by 6 bases and J by 6 bases, leaving 18 bases between them. This CDR3 has 15 amino acids. The DNA for the CDR3 is TGTGCCAGTAGCCTAATGTCCAGGGAGGGTCAGCCCCAGCATTTT. Translating gives CASSLMSREGQPQHF.

The chain recombines TRBV5-1 with TRBJ1-2; D is ambiguous. V was cut by 7 bases and J by 5 bases, with 24 bases left in between. The CDR3 totals 16 residues. Per the germline V gene, CDR1 is SGHRS and CDR2 is YFSETQ. The CDR3 loop is CASLGWSGNEEYGYTF. The CDR3 nucleotides are TGCGCCAGCCTCGGGTGGTCGGGGAACGAAGAGTATGGCTACACCTTC. The full variable domain, completed using reference TRBV5-1 and TRBJ1-2, is KAGVTQTPRYLIKTRGQQVTLSCSPISGHRSVSWYQQTPGQGLQFLFEYFSETQRNKGNFPGRFSGRQFSNSRSEMNVSTLELGDSALYLCASLGWSGNEEYGYTFGSGTRLTVV.

V usage is TRBV15 and J usage is TRBJ1-3; D gene unclear. Trimming left V 5 bases short and J 4 bases short, with 15 bases between. This CDR3 comprises 15 residues. The germline CDR1 and CDR2 sequences are LNHNV and YYDKDF (reference sequence). CDR3: CATSAMTEPGNTIYF. The CDR3, as DNA: TGTGCCACCAGCGCAATGACGGAGCCCGGAAACACCATATATTTT.

The chain is built from TRBV7-8 and TRBJ1-4; a possible D gene is TRBD1 (5 bases). Germline loops: CDR1 SGHVS, CDR2 FQNEAQ. The CDR3 extends over 15 amino acids. The V and J ends lost 2 bases and 8 bases respectively, with 15 bases between them. In DNA, the CDR3 is TGTGCCAGCAGCTTATTCAGGGTAGGACGCGAAAAACTGTTTTTT. The encoded protein is CASSLFRVGREKLFF. The full variable domain, in which reference TRBV7-8 and TRBJ1-4 provide the parts outside the CDR3, is GAGVSQSPRYKVAKRGQDVALRCDPISGHVSLFWYQQALGQGPEFLTYFQNEAQLDKSGLPSDRFFAERPEGSVSTLKIQRTQQEDSAVYLCASSLFRVGREKLFFGSGTQLSVL.

This chain links TRBV2 with TRBJ2-1, with 10 bases identical to TRBD2. Trimming at V came to 1 base and at J to 7 bases, leaving 10 bases not matched to a gene. From germline, CDR1 is SNHLY and CDR2 FYNNEI. CDR3 size: 17 residues. Here the CDR3 reads CASSEVSGLANGNEQFF. The CDR3 DNA reads as TGTGCCAGCAGTGAAGTCTCGGGACTAGCGAACGGGAATGAGCAGTTCTTC.

V and J are TRBV10-1 and TRBJ2-3; D is uncertain. The germline gives CDR1 WNHNN, CDR2 SYGVQD (reference sequence). CDR3 length equals 13 residues. V dropped 8 bases and J dropped 4 bases, with 13 bases sitting between them. The CDR3 DNA is TGCGCCAGCCGGTCGGAGTACGCAGATACGCAGTATTTT. Encoded protein: CASRSEYADTQYF.

The rearrangement links TRBV5-4 to TRBJ1-1; TRBD1 is a possible D gene (6 bases). V gave up 5 bases and J gave up 4 bases, with 15 bases separating them. CDR3 length: 14 residues. In germline, CDR1 is SGHNT, CDR2 YYREEE (reference sequence). This CDR3 is CASSFNTGPTEAFF. In DNA form, the CDR3 reads TGTGCCAGCAGTTTTAACACAGGGCCCACTGAAGCTTTCTTT.

CDR3 amino acids: CSVRLAGGPGEQFF. The CDR3 DNA follows: TGCAGCGTACGACTAGCGGGAGGGCCCGGTGAGCAGTTCTTC. V gene TRBV29-1 combines with J gene TRBJ2-1, with TRBD2 matching over 14 bases. CDR1 is SQVTM, CDR2 ANQGSEA, per germline. The trim removed 6 bases at V and 9 bases at J, leaving 7 bases unmatched. There are 14 residues in the CDR3.

V is TRBV19 and J is TRBJ1-1; 7 bases match TRBD1. CDR1 is LNHDA, CDR2 SQIVND, per germline (reference sequence). J was trimmed by 4 bases and V by 7 bases; bases with no gene match: 9. The CDR3 runs to 14 residues. The CDR3: CASNHRQGGTEAFF. The CDR3 DNA reads as TGTGCCAGTAACCACAGACAGGGAGGCACTGAAGCTTTCTTT.

The J gene is TRBJ2-1, the V gene TRBV11-3; TRBD2 matches 12 bases. Unmatched junction bases numbered 9, after V lost 4 bases and J lost 2 bases. Germline V CDR1 and CDR2: SGHNT, YENEEA. The CDR3 runs 18 residues. This CDR3 reads CASSSRTSGIPTYNEQFF. In nucleotides, the CDR3 is TGTGCCAGCAGCTCCCGGACTAGCGGGATACCCACCTACAATGAGCAGTTCTTC. The full variable domain, in which reference TRBV11-3 and TRBJ2-1 provide the parts outside the CDR3, is EAGVVQSPRYKIIEKKQPVAFWCNPISGHNTLYWYLQNLGQGPELLIRYENEEAVDDSQLPKDRFSAERLKGVDSTLKIQPAELGDSAVYLCASSSRTSGIPTYNEQFFGPGTRLTVL.

This clone was picked up one time. V usage is TRBV25-1 and J usage is TRBJ2-2; 10 bases map to TRBD1. The ends lost 5 bases at V and 5 bases at J; junction bases unmatched: 11. The CDR3 loop spans 17 amino acids. Germline CDR1 is MGHDK and CDR2 is SYGVNS. The CDR3 nucleotides read TGTGCCAGCAGTCACCCGGGACAGGGGTCGCCTACCGGGGAGCTGTTTTTT. It is translated as CASSHPGQGSPTGELFF.

This rearrangement joins TRBV6-5 to TRBJ2-5; TRBD1 agrees at 9 bases. V shed 2 bases, J shed 5 bases, and the junction held 9 bases outside the gene matches. Germline CDR1 and CDR2: MNHEY and SVGAGI. The CDR3 sequence is 16 residues long. CDR3 sequence reads: CASSYLQGARWETQYF. The CDR3 nucleotides are TGTGCCAGCAGTTACCTACAGGGGGCGCGATGGGAGACCCAGTACTTC.

The CDR3 DNA reads as TGTGCCAGCAGCATCACTCAGGGGGCGCGGACTGAAGCTTTCTTT. Translating it yields CASSITQGARTEAFF. The chain has TRBV5-8 and TRBJ1-1, with 8 bases aligning to TRBD1. Germline V gene lookup returns CDR1 SGHTS and CDR2 YDEGEE. With 4 bases clipped from V and 5 bases from J, the junction kept 10 bases outside the gene matches. CDR3 length equals 15 residues.

The V and J genes are TRBV7-9 and TRBJ1-1; perhaps TRBD1 as D (5 bases). Trimming stripped 2 bases from V and 2 bases from J, with 12 bases between. CDR3 size: 15 residues. CDR1 is SEHNR, CDR2 FQNEAQ, per germline (reference sequence). CDR3 residues: CASSLQGGDNTEAFF. CDR3 coding DNA: TGTGCCAGCAGCTTACAGGGAGGGGACAACACTGAAGCTTTCTTT. Full variable domain (missing parts from reference TRBV7-9 and TRBJ1-1): DTGVSQNPRHKITKRGQNVTFRCDPISEHNRLYWYRQTLGQGPEFLTYFQNEAQLEKSRLLSDRFSAERPKGSFSTLEIQRTEQGDSAMYLCASSLQGGDNTEAFFGQGTRLTVV.

V and J are TRBV12-5 and TRBJ2-6, with D maybe TRBD2 (5 bases). Germline loops: CDR1 LGHNT, CDR2 FRNRAP. This CDR3 region has 14 residues. V was pared by 6 bases and J by 2 bases, with 8 bases between. CDR3 amino acids: CASGSGAGANVLTF. The CDR3, as DNA: TGTGCTAGTGGGTCCGGGGCTGGGGCCAACGTCCTGACTTTC.

This clone was counted only a few times. J is TRBJ2-7 and V is TRBV4-1, with no clear D. V was trimmed by 1 base and J by 3 bases, leaving 7 bases between them. Germline values: CDR1 MGHRA, CDR2 YSYEKL. The CDR3 is made up of 13 amino acids. The CDR3 sequence is CASSQGPFYEQYF. The DNA of the CDR3 is TGCGCCAGCAGCCAAGGGCCTTTCTACGAGCAGTACTTC.

This clone occurred once. The chain combines TRBV7-2 with TRBJ1-1; tentative D call: TRBD1 (6 bases). Germline V CDR1 and CDR2: SGHTA, FQGNSA. Trimming removed 2 bases at V and 5 bases at J, with 15 bases between. CDR3 size: 15 residues. This chain's CDR3 is CASSLMGLRGTEAFF. CDR3 bases: TGTGCCAGCAGCTTAATGGGGTTGAGGGGGACTGAAGCTTTCTTT.

The chain uses TRBV14 and TRBJ2-1; tentative D call: TRBD2 (6 bases). Germline assignment: CDR1 SGHDN and CDR2 FVKESK. This CDR3 is built from 16 residues. Trimming removed 0 bases at V and 3 bases at J, with 12 bases between. CDR3: CASSQDTGAIYNEQFF. CDR3 bases: TGTGCCAGCAGCCAAGATACGGGAGCCATCTACAATGAGCAGTTCTTC.

This chain uses TRBV18 with TRBJ2-7; 9 positions agree with TRBD1. The CDR3 has 15 residues. V lost 5 bases and J lost 6; bases outside the gene matches: 11. Germline-derived CDR1 and CDR2 are KGHSH and LQKENI. The CDR3 DNA reads TGTGCCAGCTCAACCACAAGCGGACAGGGGTCCGAGCAGTACTTC. It encodes CASSTTSGQGSEQYF.

The chain is built from TRBV7-3 and TRBJ2-7, with 9 bases matching TRBD1. This CDR3 has 18 residues. V shed 0 bases, J shed 6 bases, and the junction held 15 bases outside the gene matches. The germline V gene has CDR1 SGHTA and CDR2 FQGTGA. This CDR3 is CASSLTSMLGQGVAEQYF. The CDR3 region has the DNA TGTGCCAGCAGCTTAACTTCTATGTTGGGACAGGGTGTAGCCGAGCAGTACTTC.

The chain is built from TRBV19 and TRBJ2-7; maybe TRBD1 (5 bases). Germline CDR1 is LNHDA and CDR2 is SQIVND (reference sequence). CDR3 size: 16 residues. V dropped 7 bases and J dropped 0 bases, with 19 bases sitting between them. For the CDR3, the DNA is TGTGCCAGTAATGGCGCCCCGACAGCGAGCTCCTACGAGCAGTACTTC. It translates to CASNGAPTASSYEQYF.

V and J are TRBV5-6 and TRBJ2-5; perhaps TRBD1 as D (5 bases). Germline V gives CDR1 SGHDT, CDR2 YYEEEE. V was cut by 1 base and J by 2 bases, with 15 bases left in between. The CDR3 is 16 amino acids. The CDR3 region has the DNA TGTGCCAGCAGCTTGAGAGGATCAAGGGGTCAAGAGACCCAGTACTTC. The encoded protein is CASSLRGSRGQETQYF. The full variable domain, its missing parts supplied by reference TRBV5-6 and TRBJ2-5, is DAGVTQSPTHLIKTRGQQVTLRCSPKSGHDTVSWYQQALGQGPQFIFQYYEEEERQRGNFPDRFSGHQFPNYSSELNVNALLLGDSALYLCASSLRGSRGQETQYFGPGTRLLVL.

This chain connects TRBV13 to TRBJ2-5, with TRBD2 matching over 9 bases. The trim removed 2 bases at V and 0 bases at J, leaving 10 bases unmatched. Per germline, CDR1 PRHDT and CDR2 FYEKMQ (reference sequence). The CDR3 has 18 residues. The CDR3 is CASSLLTEAGGNQETQYF. The CDR3 nucleotides are TGTGCCAGCAGCTTATTGACAGAAGCGGGAGGAAACCAAGAGACCCAGTACTTC.

V is TRBV6-1 and J is TRBJ2-1; 7 bases align to TRBD2. Germline trimming cut 8 bases from V and 8 bases from J; bases unmatched to any gene: 15. This CDR3 is built from 15 residues. CDR1 and CDR2 (germline): MNHNS, SASEGT. The CDR3 bases are TGTGCCAGCCCCCCACTAGCGCTCCTGGACGATGAGCAGTTCTTC. This sequence encodes CASPPLALLDDEQFF.

The V call is TRBV7-8, the J call TRBJ2-1; maybe TRBD2 (7 bases). This CDR3 is 16 amino acids long. Germline loops: CDR1 SGHVS, CDR2 FQNEAQ. The ends were cut back, 6 bases at V and 2 bases at J, with 17 bases in the middle. The CDR3 spells CASRMGAGEAYNEQFF. The CDR3 nucleotides read TGTGCCAGCAGGATGGGGGCGGGAGAGGCCTACAATGAGCAGTTCTTC.

The chain recombines TRBV2 with TRBJ2-2; no firm D call. Per the germline V gene, CDR1 is SNHLY and CDR2 is FYNNEI. The CDR3 totals 14 residues. V lost 6 bases to trimming and J lost 4 bases, with 12 bases between them. Written as DNA, the CDR3 is TGTGCCAGCAGGGCCGACTTGGGCACCGGGGAGCTGTTTTTT. Its protein is CASRADLGTGELFF.

The rearrangement links TRBV5-4 to TRBJ2-1; D is unclear. The CDR3 covers 16 residues. The V end was cut by 0 bases, the J end by 5 bases, with 15 bases between. Germline V gives CDR1 SGHNT, CDR2 YYREEE (reference sequence). Here the CDR3 reads CASSLAGLNVNNEQFF. The CDR3 DNA sequence: TGTGCCAGCAGCTTGGCCGGTTTAAATGTAAACAATGAGCAGTTCTTC.